These 7 T cell receptor beta chains originate from one sample sequenced in a study of CD8 T cells in Susac syndrome. Reverse transcription of roughly 0.45 to 1 ug RNA was carried out with random hexamers. MiXCR was run by TCRdb on the immunoSEQ multiplex PCR reads, yielding one entry per CDR3 protein. The sample includes some 190,000 distinct CDR3 sequences, about 95% of them seen just once. Input material: CD4+ T cells from PBMCs. Receptors originate from a human donor in good health.

The V and J genes are TRBV29-1 and TRBJ2-7; TRBD1 matches 7 bases. Trimming took 4 bases from V and 1 from J; bases not matched to a gene: 7. CDR1 is SQVTM and CDR2 is ANQGSEA in the germline V gene. The CDR3 length is 14 residues. CDR3 nucleotide sequence: TGCAGCGTTGGGCGGACAGGATCGTCCTACGAGCAGTACTTC. This sequence encodes CSVGRTGSSYEQYF.

This chain links TRBV19 with TRBJ1-5, with no clear D. Germline V gives CDR1 LNHDA, CDR2 SQIVND (reference sequence). The germline V and J ends were trimmed by 4 bases and 7 bases, with 11 bases remaining between them. There are 13 residues in the CDR3. The CDR3, as DNA: TGTGCCAGTAGTAGTCAGGAAGGCCAGCCCCAGCATTTT. It is translated as CASSSQEGQPQHF.

V and J are TRBV19 and TRBJ2-7; D possibly uses TRBD1 or TRBD2 (6 bases each). This CDR3 contains 14 residues. The germline gives CDR1 LNHDA, CDR2 SQIVND (reference sequence). With 1 base removed from V and 1 base from J, the gap between germline ends came to 8 bases. The CDR3 sequence: CASSIGGGSYEQYF. As DNA, the CDR3 is TGTGCCAGTAGTATAGGAGGGGGGTCCTACGAGCAGTACTTC.

The chain links TRBV20-1 to TRBJ1-5; possible D gene TRBD1, 6 bases. This CDR3 comprises 14 residues. Germline V gene data show CDR1 as DFQATT and CDR2 as SNEGSKA (reference sequence). V lost 4 bases and J lost 2, with 12 bases in between. The DNA of the CDR3 is TGCAGTGCTATTCAAAGGACAGGCAATCAGCCCCAGCATTTT. It specifies CSAIQRTGNQPQHF.

This chain links TRBV12-3 or TRBV12-4 with TRBJ2-2; D call uncertain. V gave up 1 base and J gave up 8 bases, with 8 bases separating them. The CDR3 has 13 residues. CDR3: CASSLVPLGELFF. The CDR3, as DNA: TGTGCCAGCAGTTTAGTCCCCTTAGGGGAGCTGTTTTTT.

The chain recombines TRBV19 with TRBJ1-1, with 8 bases identical to TRBD1. Germline CDR1 reads LNHDA; CDR2 reads SQIVND (reference sequence). The junction had 1 base not matched to a gene; V was cut back by 2 bases and J by 2 bases. There are 14 residues in the CDR3. The CDR3 here is CASSIQGANTEAFF. The DNA for the CDR3 is TGTGCCAGTAGTATACAGGGGGCCAACACTGAAGCTTTCTTT. The full variable domain, rest sourced from reference TRBV19 and TRBJ1-1, is DGGITQSPKYLFRKEGQNVTLSCEQNLNHDAMYWYRQDPGQGLRLIYYSQIVNDFQKGDIAEGYSVSREKKESFPLTVTSAQKNPTAFYLCASSIQGANTEAFFGQGTRLTVV.

This sequence joins TRBV25-1 and TRBJ2-2, with D possibly matching TRBD2 (6 bases). Germline V CDR1 and CDR2: MGHDK, SYGVNS. The length of the CDR3 is 15 residues. The germline V and J ends were trimmed by 4 bases and 4 bases, with 13 bases remaining between them. The CDR3 is CASSVSGRSTGELFF. For the CDR3, the DNA is TGTGCCAGCAGTGTGTCCGGGAGAAGCACCGGGGAGCTGTTTTTT.